The rows below give T cell receptor beta chains drawn from one sample of a study of T cell repertoires in cytomegalovirus infection. Via MiXCR, TCRdb re-called the reads, giving one row per CDR3 protein. The sample lists around 530,000 distinct CDR3 sequences; 26% were seen once. The sample taken for sequencing was PBMCs. These receptors all come from a human donor in good health (CMV status not recorded). Some clones in this sample may be carry-over from other donors' samples. The CDR3 runs from the conserved cysteine through the conserved F or W. D genes are given only for firm matches. Clone sizes are given selectively: once, few, many, or a class where the clone is expanded.

.	.	TRBV6-2/TRBV6-3	TRBJ2-5	TGTGCCAGCAGTTTATCCCACGGTGGCAGGCTCGTGGAGACCCAGTACTTC	CASSLSHGGRLVETQYF
.	.	TRBV10-3	TRBJ2-1	TGTGCCATCAGTGAAAATATGCGGACTCTCTACAATGAGCAGTTCTTC	CAISENMRTLYNEQFF
TRBD1	.	TRBV6-1	TRBJ1-2	TGTGCCAGCAGTGAGCCCGGGACAGCCGCTAACTATGGCTACACCTTC	CASSEPGTAANYGYTF
TRBD1	.	TRBV30	TRBJ1-5	TGTGCCTGGGGGGACAGAAGCAATCAGCCCCAGCATTTT	CAWGDRSNQPQHF
.	many	TRBV7-8	TRBJ1-6	TGTGCCAGCAGCCGACGGGGGCAGAGCTCCTATAATTCACCCCTCCACTTT	CASSRRGQSSYNSPLHF
TRBD1	.	TRBV6-1	TRBJ2-7	TGTGCCAGCAGGCAGGGGACAGGCGAACACTACGAGCAGTACTTC	CASRQGTGEHYEQYF
.	.	TRBV3-1	TRBJ1-1	TGTGCCAGCAGCCTGTGGGTGCGAGGCACTGAAGCTTTCTTT	CASSLWVRGTEAFF
.	few	TRBV28	TRBJ2-1	TGTGCCAGCAGTCTCGGGCTACCAGGAGGGGAGCAGTTCTTC	CASSLGLPGGEQFF
TRBD1	few	TRBV2	TRBJ2-5	TGTGCCAGCGGGACAGAAAATCGAGAGACCCAGTACTTC	CASGTENRETQYF
TRBD2	few	TRBV6-1	TRBJ2-1	TGTGCCAGCCTTCCGCTCAGGCTAGCGGAGGCATCTCGGGATGAGCAGTTCTTC	CASLPLRLAEASRDEQFF
TRBD2	few	TRBV6-2/TRBV6-3	TRBJ2-1	TGTGCCAGCAGTTGGGACCTTCAGTGGCGGGAGAAAATTAATGAGCAGTTCTTC	CASSWDLQWREKINEQFF
.	few	TRBV6-5	TRBJ1-1	TGTGCCAGCAGTTACTCGGTCGACTGGCCCAAAGCTTTCTTT	CASSYSVDWPKAFF
.	.	TRBV10-3	TRBJ2-3	TGTGCCGCCCGCGGCGGAAACACAGATACGCAGTATTTT	CAARGGNTDTQYF
TRBD1	.	TRBV19	TRBJ2-5	TGTGCCAGTAGTACTCGGACAGGGGGTTTGGAGACCCAGTACTTC	CASSTRTGGLETQYF
.	few	TRBV7-8	TRBJ2-5	TGTGCCAGCAGCTCGGGTTCCCGCCCCCAAGAGACCCAGTACTTC	CASSSGSRPQETQYF
.	few	TRBV11-2	TRBJ1-1	TGTGCCAGCAGCCATACAGGCGCCCCGTGGACTGAAGCTTTCTTT	CASSHTGAPWTEAFF
TRBD1	many	TRBV7-2	TRBJ1-5	TGTGCCAGCAGCTCCATGACAGGGTTCAATCAGCCCCAGCATTTT	CASSSMTGFNQPQHF
.	few	TRBV6-5	TRBJ2-1	TGTGCCAGCAGTTACCTGACGGACGAGATGGGGAATGAGCAGTTCTTC	CASSYLTDEMGNEQFF
.	.	TRBV11-1	TRBJ1-5	TGTGCCAGCAGCTTAGCGCCGCAGGGAAGGAGCAATCAGCCCCAGCATTTT	CASSLAPQGRSNQPQHF
TRBD1	.	TRBV2	TRBJ2-5	TGTGCCAGCAGCCCCGGGACAGGGAAAGAGACCCAGTACTTC	CASSPGTGKETQYF
.	.	TRBV6-2/TRBV6-3	TRBJ1-1	TGTGCCAGCAGTCCCTTGACGGGCACTGAAGCTTTCTTT	CASSPLTGTEAFF
TRBD1	.	TRBV7-6	TRBJ2-5	TGTGCCAGCAGCTTAAGAGAGGGACAGGGATCAGAGACCCAGTACTTC	CASSLREGQGSETQYF
.	few	TRBV9	TRBJ2-5	TGTGCCAGCAGCGTAGGTCTCGGGGACCAAGAGACCCAGTACTTC	CASSVGLGDQETQYF
TRBD1	few	TRBV5-4	TRBJ2-5	TGTGCCAGCAGCTCACCGGGACAGGCCACGGGGGCCCAGTACTTC	CASSSPGQATGAQYF
TRBD1	few	TRBV6-1	TRBJ2-7	TGTGCCAGCAGTGCCACCGGGACAGGTCTCACCTACGAGCAGTACTTC	CASSATGTGLTYEQYF
.	.	TRBV18	TRBJ1-3	TGTGCCAGCTCACCAAGCGTATTTAGTGAAGATCGTACGGACACCATATATTTT	CASSPSVFSEDRTDTIYF
TRBD2	.	TRBV20-1	TRBJ2-1	TGCAGTGCCGAAGGCGGGAGAGGGAATGAGCAGTTCTTC	CSAEGGRGNEQFF
TRBD2	many	TRBV7-8	TRBJ2-5	TGTGCCAGCAGCTTAGCGCGAGTAGCGGGACTGATGGAGACCCAGTACTTC	CASSLARVAGLMETQYF
.	few	TRBV7-9	TRBJ1-6	TGTGCCAGCAGCTTAGAATTGCCGTTTGGGGAGCGAAATTCACCCCTCCACTTT	CASSLELPFGERNSPLHF
.	.	TRBV29-1	TRBJ1-2	TGCAGCGTCCTAAACACCGGGCTTCCCGGGGCGTTGGGCTACACCTTC	CSVLNTGLPGALGYTF
TRBD2	few	TRBV4-2	TRBJ2-1	TGTGCCAGCAGCCAAATTACTAGCGGGAGGCCTAATGAGCAGTTCTTC	CASSQITSGRPNEQFF
.	.	TRBV20-1	TRBJ1-1	TGCAGTGCTAGAGACCCCAGGGGGAACACTGAAGCTTTCTTT	CSARDPRGNTEAFF
.	few	TRBV20-1	TRBJ2-5	TGCAGTGCTAGTAAGGCAGGGATGCGGGAGACCCAGTACTTC	CSASKAGMRETQYF
.	.	TRBV12-3/TRBV12-4	TRBJ2-5	TGTGCCAGCAGCCCCGCGGTTCAAGAGACCCAGTACTTC	CASSPAVQETQYF
.	.	TRBV7-2	TRBJ1-1	TGTGGGGTCCGGGGAGTGGCTGAAGCTTTCTTT	CGVRGVAEAFF
TRBD2	once	TRBV7-6	TRBJ2-5	TGTGCTAGCAGCTTACGGTTAGCCGGGAGGGCCAAGGAGACCCAGTACTTC	CASSLRLAGRAKETQYF
TRBD1	.	TRBV7-2	TRBJ2-7	TGTGCCAGCAGCCGGGACAGGGGGCTTGAAGAGCAGTACTTC	CASSRDRGLEEQYF
.	.	TRBV5-4	TRBJ2-2	TGTGCCAGCAGCTCGGGACTCATCACCGGGGAGCTGTTTTTT	CASSSGLITGELFF
TRBD2	few	TRBV4-1	TRBJ2-1	TGCGCCAGCAGCCGCCAGACTAGCGGGAGCTCCTACAATGAGCAGTTCTTC	CASSRQTSGSSYNEQFF
.	.	TRBV10-3	TRBJ1-6	TGTGCCATCAGTGAGTCCGATTATAATTCACCCCTCCACTTT	CAISESDYNSPLHF
.	.	TRBV4-3	TRBJ1-1	TGCGCCAGCAGCCAAGTGAGGGCTGCCATGGAGGTCGTAGCTTTCTTT	CASSQVRAAMEVVAFF
TRBD1	many	TRBV7-9	TRBJ2-3	TGTGCCAGCAGCGTGGACAGGGGGGCAGATACGCAGTATTTT	CASSVDRGADTQYF
.	few	TRBV6-2/TRBV6-3	TRBJ1-2	TGTGCCAGCAGTCCTTACAGGGATGGCTACACCTTC	CASSPYRDGYTF
.	once	TRBV18	TRBJ1-6	TGTGCCAGCTCGCAAGGGAGTCCTGAATCACCCCTCCACTTT	CASSQGSPESPLHF
TRBD2	few	TRBV28	TRBJ2-5	TGTGCCAGCAGTTCCTCGCGGACTAGCAGGGAGACCCAGTACTTC	CASSSSRTSRETQYF
TRBD2	.	TRBV7-9	TRBJ2-3	TGTGCCAGCAGCTTAGCGGCGGTAGCGGGAGCAGATACGCAGTATTTT	CASSLAAVAGADTQYF
TRBD2	few	TRBV27	TRBJ2-1	TGTGCCAGCAGTATAGGACTAGCGGGCAGCTCCTACAATGAGCAGTTCTTC	CASSIGLAGSSYNEQFF
.	.	TRBV19	TRBJ1-4	TGTGCCAGTAAAGGACCCGGTGAAAAACTGTTTTTT	CASKGPGEKLFF
.	.	TRBV5-5	TRBJ1-1	TGTGCCAGCAGCTTGAGAGGGGCCGGTTGGACTGAAGCTTTCTTT	CASSLRGAGWTEAFF
TRBD2	few	TRBV7-2	TRBJ2-1	TGTGCCAGCAGGGCTAGCGGGAGCAATGAGCAGTTCTTC	CASRASGSNEQFF